Shown below are 9 T cell receptor beta chains from a single sample sequenced in a study of T cell responses to AZD1222 COVID-19 vaccine. Measured with immunoSEQ multiplex PCR; TCRdb has only the in-frame clones, and not every one. The data contain 75,000 to 100,000 clones, 90% of them singletons. Here the sequenced sample was peripheral blood, taken on day 0 of AZD1222 vaccination. These receptors were collected from an adult in good health.

The CDR3 sequence is CASSPTATRYEQYF. For the CDR3, the DNA is TGTGCCAGCTCACCAACCGCGACTCGCTACGAGCAGTACTTC. The chain joins TRBV18 to TRBJ2-7; no firm D call. With 2 bases removed from V and 3 bases from J, the gap between germline ends came to 11 bases. The CDR3 consists of 14 residues. Germline assignment: CDR1 KGHSH and CDR2 LQKENI.

The rearrangement uses TRBV18 and TRBJ2-1; no firm D call. Germline CDR1 KGHSH, CDR2 LQKENI. V lost 3 bases and J 10 bases, leaving 10 bases between the germline ends. This CDR3 has 12 amino acids. CDR3 DNA sequence: TGTGCCAGCTCACCCACGGCTGACGAGCAGTTCTTC. Amino acid sequence: CASSPTADEQFF.

The count of this clone is one. This chain joins TRBV16 and TRBJ1-5; D gene uncertain. Germline V gives CDR1 KGHSY, CDR2 FQNENV. The CDR3 is 14 amino acids. Trimming pared 0 bases from V and 5 bases from J, leaving 8 bases between. The CDR3 loop reads CASSQSPSHQPQHF. In nucleotides, the CDR3 is TGTGCCAGCAGCCAATCTCCGTCCCATCAGCCCCAGCATTTT.

The CDR3 nucleotides are TGTGCCACCAGCAGATCCCGGGACGTTTCCTACGAGCAGTACTTC. It codes for CATSRSRDVSYEQYF. The chain carries TRBV15 and TRBJ2-7, with D possibly called TRBD1 or TRBD2 (5 bases each). V gave up 2 bases and J gave up 1 base, with 12 bases separating them. There are 15 residues in the CDR3. Germline V gene data show CDR1 as LNHNV and CDR2 as YYDKDF (reference sequence).

The chain combines TRBV7-9 with TRBJ2-5; 11 bases are shared with TRBD2. Losses at the gene ends were 5 bases for V and 1 base for J; bases not matched to a gene: 9. Germline V gives CDR1 SEHNR, CDR2 FQNEAQ (reference sequence). The CDR3 contains 17 residues. CDR3 region: CASSPGTSGISQETQYF. The CDR3 region has the DNA TGTGCCAGCAGCCCCGGGACTAGCGGAATATCCCAAGAGACCCAGTACTTC.

This chain's CDR3 is CASTSFQVYEQYF. CDR3 DNA sequence: TGTGCCAGCACTTCCTTTCAAGTGTACGAGCAGTACTTC. V is TRBV6-5 and J is TRBJ2-7; D not certain. The CDR3 has 13 residues. CDR1 and CDR2 (germline): MNHEY, SVGAGI. V lost 7 bases to trimming and J lost 4 bases, with 14 bases between them.

The rearrangement joins TRBV5-1 to TRBJ2-2, with D perhaps matching TRBD2 (5 bases). CDR3 length: 14 residues. CDR1 and CDR2 (germline): SGHRS, YFSETQ. V dropped 5 bases and J dropped 1 base, with 9 bases sitting between them. Here the CDR3 DNA reads TGCGCCAGCAGGTCCGGGATGAACACCGGGGAGCTGTTTTTT. Its translation is CASRSGMNTGELFF. The full variable domain, its missing parts supplied by reference TRBV5-1 and TRBJ2-2, is KAGVTQTPRYLIKTRGQQVTLSCSPISGHRSVSWYQQTPGQGLQFLFEYFSETQRNKGNFPGRFSGRQFSNSRSEMNVSTLELGDSALYLCASRSGMNTGELFFGEGSRLTVL.

This rearrangement joins TRBV27 to TRBJ2-4, with D perhaps TRBD2 (6 bases). V was cut by 6 bases and J by 7 bases, with 13 bases left in between. This CDR3 spans 13 amino acids. Germline-derived CDR1 and CDR2 are MNHEY and SMNVEV (reference sequence). CDR3 sequence: CASSGGIANIQYF. The CDR3, as DNA: TGTGCCAGCAGCGGAGGGATTGCCAACATTCAGTACTTC.

This clone was seen just once. CDR3 in amino acids: CASSPPAGEGGYTF. The CDR3 DNA is TGTGCCAGCTCACCACCGGCAGGGGAGGGAGGCTACACCTTC. The V and J genes are TRBV18 and TRBJ1-2, with D maybe TRBD1 (6 bases). CDR1 KGHSH and CDR2 LQKENI come from the germline V gene. V dropped 0 bases and J dropped 8 bases, with 13 bases sitting between them. This CDR3 contains 14 residues.